These T cell receptor beta chains were read from a single sample in a study of vaccination effects on CD4 cells after COVID-19. Assay used: immunoSEQ multiplex PCR; TCRdb lists only in-frame clones, some missing. The profile shows about 61,000 clones, roughly 79% of them singletons. These TCRs' antigens remain unknown. The sequencing here drew on CD4+ T cells from PBMCs cultured with HCoV-229E spike peptides, taken before COVID-19 vaccination. These receptors all come from a human donor who received a COVID-19 vaccine. CDR3s include the opening cysteine and the closing phenylalanine or tryptophan. The D gene is left open where the match is weak. Expanded clones are given a class, and other clones once, few, many or no size at all.

D gene	clone size	V gene	J gene	CDR3 DNA	CDR3 protein
NA	NA	TRBV12-3/TRBV12-4	TRBJ1-2	TGTGCCAGCACCCGGACAGTTACCTATGGCTACACCTTC	CASTRTVTYGYTF
NA	NA	TRBV12-3/TRBV12-4	TRBJ1-2	TGTGCCAGCAGCCAGGATCGGAACTATGGCTACACCTTC	CASSQDRNYGYTF
TRBD1	once	TRBV3-1/TRBV3-2	TRBJ1-3	TGTGCCAGCAGCCGGACAGGGGCCTACTCTGGAAACACCATATATTTT	CASSRTGAYSGNTIYF
NA	NA	TRBV9	TRBJ2-1	TGTGCCAGCAGCGTAGTTCCGGGGGCCTCCTACAATGAGCAGTTCTTC	CASSVVPGASYNEQFF
TRBD1	NA	TRBV7-3	TRBJ2-2	TGTGCCAGCAGTGATGACAGGGGGACCGGGGAGCTGTTTTTT	CASSDDRGTGELFF
NA	few	TRBV4-2	TRBJ1-2	TGTGCCAGCAGCCAATCCCGGGACTTCTATGGCTACACCTTC	CASSQSRDFYGYTF
TRBD2	NA	TRBV24-1	TRBJ2-1	TGTGCCACCAGTGATGCCGGGACTAGCGGGGGCCCCTCCTACAATGAGCAGTTCTTC	CATSDAGTSGGPSYNEQFF
TRBD1	NA	TRBV24-1	TRBJ1-1	TGTGCCACCAGTGATTCCGGGACAGGAAACACTGAAGCTTTCTTT	CATSDSGTGNTEAFF
TRBD1	NA	TRBV19	TRBJ1-3	TGTGCCAGTAGCCGACGAGGACAGGGCAACTCTGGAAACACCATATATTTT	CASSRRGQGNSGNTIYF
TRBD1	NA	TRBV7-9	TRBJ2-5	TGTGCCAGCAGCTTAGGACAGGGGTTGGAGACCCAGTACTTC	CASSLGQGLETQYF
NA	NA	TRBV28	TRBJ1-4	TGTGCCAGCAGTCCAGAGCGTCTGTCTAATGAAAAACTGTTTTTT	CASSPERLSNEKLFF
TRBD2	NA	TRBV2	TRBJ2-3	TGTGCCAGCGCGGGGGAGAACACAGATACGCAGTATTTT	CASAGENTDTQYF
TRBD1	once	TRBV3-1/TRBV3-2	TRBJ2-6	TGTGCCAGCAGCCGTTGGGACAGGGGGCGATCTGGGGCCAACGTCCTGACTTTC	CASSRWDRGRSGANVLTF
TRBD1	NA	TRBV6-2/TRBV6-3	TRBJ1-5	TGTGCCAGCAGTACACAGGGGGTTAGCAATCAGCCCCAGCATTTT	CASSTQGVSNQPQHF
TRBD1	NA	TRBV30	TRBJ1-2	TGTGCCTGGGTGATCGGGACAGGGGGTAGGAACTTTCATGGCTACACCTTC	CAWVIGTGGRNFHGYTF
NA	few	TRBV5-6	TRBJ1-1	TGTGCCAGCAGGCGGCTGAACACTGAAGCTTTCTTT	CASRRLNTEAFF
NA	NA	TRBV5-6	TRBJ1-2	TGTGCCAGCAGCTTGCCCAGATTGGGGTTGAGCTACACCTTC	CASSLPRLGLSYTF
NA	few	TRBV19	TRBJ1-6	TGTGCCAGTTCCAATTCTAATTCACCCCTCCACTTT	CASSNSNSPLHF
TRBD1	NA	TRBV25-1	TRBJ1-6	TGTGCCAGCAGTTTAGGACAGGGGACCTCACCCCTCCACTTT	CASSLGQGTSPLHF
NA	NA	TRBV5-6	TRBJ1-4	TGTGCCAGCAGCCGTTTTACAGGAGATTACGAAAAACTGTTTTTT	CASSRFTGDYEKLFF
NA	NA	TRBV28	TRBJ1-4	TGTGCCAGCAGTTTACGTAACGAAAAACTGTTTTTT	CASSLRNEKLFF
NA	NA	TRBV19	TRBJ2-3	TGTGCCAGTAGTGTCTCCCTCGGGGATACGCAGTATTTT	CASSVSLGDTQYF
TRBD1	NA	TRBV6-5	TRBJ1-1	TGTGCCAGCAAGGGGACAGGGGGGGGCCGGTTCTTT	CASKGTGGGRFF
NA	NA	TRBV6-4	TRBJ1-1	TGTGCCAGCAGTGAACAGGGCGTGAACACTGAAGCTTTCTTT	CASSEQGVNTEAFF
NA	few	TRBV5-4	TRBJ1-6	TGTGCCAGCAGTTTAATTGGGAATTCACCCCTCCACTTT	CASSLIGNSPLHF
TRBD1	once	TRBV29-1	TRBJ2-3	TGCAGCTGTCGACAGGGGGCTAGCACAGATACGCAGTATTTT	CSCRQGASTDTQYF
TRBD2	once	TRBV2	TRBJ2-1	TGTGCCAGCATGGCGGCTAGCGGGGGGGCGGCCTACAATGAGCAGTTCTTC	CASMAASGGAAYNEQFF
NA	NA	TRBV23-1	TRBJ1-1	TGCGCCAGCAGTCCCCTGCTCCTCGGGAACACTGAAGCTTTCTTT	CASSPLLLGNTEAFF
NA	once	TRBV6-5	TRBJ1-1	TGTGCCAGCAGTTACAGGAACACTGAAGCTTTCTTT	CASSYRNTEAFF
TRBD1	NA	TRBV6-4	TRBJ1-2	TGTGCCAGCAGTCGGGGATCAGGGGGCGAACCCCGAGGCTACACCTTC	CASSRGSGGEPRGYTF
NA	NA	TRBV18	TRBJ2-3	TGTGCCAGCTCACCCGAGGCCCGTCACACAGATACGCAGTATTTT	CASSPEARHTDTQYF
NA	NA	TRBV3-1/TRBV3-2	TRBJ1-5	TGTGCCAGCAGCCAAGATAAGGGCTGGCCAGGGCGCAATCAGCCCCAGCATTTT	CASSQDKGWPGRNQPQHF
TRBD1	NA	TRBV4-1	TRBJ2-5	TGCGCCAGCAGCCTCGGACAGGGAACTCGGGAGACCCAGTACTTC	CASSLGQGTRETQYF
TRBD2	NA	TRBV7-3	TRBJ2-1	TGTGCCAGCAGCATGAGCGGGGGCTACAATGAGCAGTTCTTC	CASSMSGGYNEQFF
NA	NA	TRBV7-8	TRBJ1-1	TGTGCCAGCAGCTTAGTAGGCGGGAACACTGAAGCTTTCTTT	CASSLVGGNTEAFF
TRBD1	NA	TRBV5-4	TRBJ2-1	TGTGCCAGCAGCTTATTAGGACAGGGTGACAATGAGCAGTTCTTC	CASSLLGQGDNEQFF
TRBD1	NA	TRBV24-1	TRBJ1-1	TGTGCCACCCAAGACAGGGGGAACACTGAAGCTTTCTTT	CATQDRGNTEAFF
NA	NA	TRBV3-1/TRBV3-2	TRBJ2-1	TGTGCCAGCAGCCAAGATTCTACAGGCCCACTAGCAGGCGATGAGCAGTTCTTC	CASSQDSTGPLAGDEQFF
TRBD1	NA	TRBV19	TRBJ1-5	TGTGCCAGTAGTGCTGACAGGGCCAATCAGCCCCAGCATTTT	CASSADRANQPQHF
NA	NA	TRBV28	TRBJ1-1	TGTGCCAGCAGTTTTCGGGGGCGAGCGGACACTGAAGCTTTCTTT	CASSFRGRADTEAFF
TRBD1	NA	TRBV6-5	TRBJ1-1	TGTGCCAGCGACAGGGCGAACACTGAAGCTTTCTTT	CASDRANTEAFF
NA	NA	TRBV18	TRBJ2-5	TGTGCCAGCTCATCGCAAGAGACCCAGTACTTC	CASSSQETQYF
NA	once	TRBV2	TRBJ1-1	TGTGCCAGCAGTGAGGGCCCCAACACTGAAGCTTTCTTT	CASSEGPNTEAFF
NA	NA	TRBV11-1	TRBJ1-1	TGTGCCAGCAGCTTAGCGTTAGGCGGGTATCGGTATGCCACTGAAGCTTTCTTT	CASSLALGGYRYATEAFF
NA	few	TRBV19	TRBJ1-2	TGTGCCAGTAGTTTTTGGGAGGGGGATGAAAACGGATACTATGGCTACACCTTC	CASSFWEGDENGYYGYTF